The rows below give T cell receptor beta chains drawn from one sample of a study of T cell changes during pregnancy in multiple sclerosis. This table comes from immunoSEQ multiplex PCR, and its TCRdb copy is limited to in-frame clones, with some not included. The sample lists about 40,000 clones; approximately 94% were seen once. This specimen consisted of peripheral blood, obtained in the third trimester of pregnancy. These receptors originate from a female donor with multiple sclerosis, enrolled in a pregnancy study. Each CDR3 is given with its conserved first and last residue. The D gene is left open where the match is weak. Size values are once, few and many counts, or a class for expanded clones, and some rows have none.

15	-	TRBJ1-1	-	TRBV11-2	TGTGCCAGCAGCTTAGTGGCAGAGGGGGACACTGAAGCTTTCTTT	CASSLVAEGDTEAFF
12	-	TRBJ1-2	-	TRBV19	TGTGCCAGTAGCGACAAGGTGAATGGCTACACCTTC	CASSDKVNGYTF
14	TRBD1	TRBJ1-3	-	TRBV29-1	TGCAGCGTAGGGGACAGAACGGTGGGCAACACCATATATTTT	CSVGDRTVGNTIYF
12	-	TRBJ1-1	-	TRBV28	TGTGCCAGCAGGGTCCCTGGGCTCCTACCTTTCTTT	CASRVPGLLPFF
13	-	TRBJ2-5	-	TRBV7-2	TGTGCCAGCAGCTTACAGGGCCAAGAGACCCAGTACTTC	CASSLQGQETQYF
15	-	TRBJ1-1	-	TRBV4-1	TGCGCCAGCAGCCAAGGTAGAGGGAAGAACACTGAAGCTTTCTTT	CASSQGRGKNTEAFF
15	TRBD1	TRBJ2-1	once	TRBV29-1	TGCAGCGTTGAAGAAACCGGGACAGTCTACAATGAGCAGTTCTTC	CSVEETGTVYNEQFF
14	TRBD2	TRBJ2-5	-	TRBV13	TGTGCCAGCAGCTTCGGGACTAGCACCGGGGACCAGTACTTC	CASSFGTSTGDQYF
14	TRBD1	TRBJ1-1	once	TRBV7-3	TGTGCCAGCAGCTTGACAGGGGGAAACACTGAAGCTTTCTTT	CASSLTGGNTEAFF
16	TRBD1	TRBJ2-5	-	TRBV28	TGTGCCAGCAGTTTTAGCTTCCGGGACAGGGAAGAGACCCAGTACTTC	CASSFSFRDREETQYF
15	-	TRBJ1-1	-	TRBV19	TGTGCCAGTAGTATAGCCCTGGCAGAGGGCACTGAAGCTTTCTTT	CASSIALAEGTEAFF
18	-	TRBJ2-5	-	TRBV21-1	TGTGCCAGCAGCAAAAGTCCGGCGGGGACTAGCGGAAAAGAGACCCAGTACTTC	CASSKSPAGTSGKETQYF
19	TRBD1	TRBJ2-3	-	TRBV9	TGTGCCAGCAGCCCTGAACCCGGGACAGGGGCCCTCCCCACAGATACGCAGTATTTT	CASSPEPGTGALPTDTQYF
13	-	TRBJ2-7	-	TRBV5-1	TGCGCCAGCAGCTCGGGACATAACTACGAGCAGTACTTC	CASSSGHNYEQYF
15	-	TRBJ1-5	-	TRBV5-6	TGTGCCAGCAGCTTGGGTCCGGGAAGCAATCAGCCCCAGCATTTT	CASSLGPGSNQPQHF
15	TRBD1	TRBJ2-1	-	TRBV2	TGTGCCAGCAATTTAGACAGGGGAGGCCACAATGAGCAGTTCTTC	CASNLDRGGHNEQFF
15	-	TRBJ2-3	-	TRBV6-4	TGTGCCAGCAGTGGGAGGGGGCAAGGGACAGATACGCAGTATTTT	CASSGRGQGTDTQYF
14	-	TRBJ2-2	once	TRBV5-1	TGCGCCAGCGGGCCGGGAGCGAACACCGGGGAGCTGTTTTTT	CASGPGANTGELFF
14	-	TRBJ2-1	-	TRBV2	TGTGCCACCACCTCAGGGGTACGGGTCAATGAGCAGTTCTTC	CATTSGVRVNEQFF
14	-	TRBJ1-2	-	TRBV6-5	TGTGCCAGCAGTTACTCCCCGGTAAACTATGGCTACACCTTC	CASSYSPVNYGYTF
16	TRBD2	TRBJ2-1	-	TRBV27	TGTGCCAGCAGTCAATCCCTAGCGGGGGCCAACAATGAGCAGTTCTTC	CASSQSLAGANNEQFF
15	TRBD2	TRBJ2-7	-	TRBV13	TGTGCCAGCAGCTCCGGACTAGCGGGGACCTACGAGCAGTACTTC	CASSSGLAGTYEQYF
10	-	TRBJ2-1	-	TRBV29-1	TGCAGCGTTGCAAACAATGAGCAGTTCTTC	CSVANNEQFF
15	TRBD1	TRBJ2-4	-	TRBV5-4	TGTGCCAGCAGTGACCGGGACAGGGGAAAAAACATTCAGTACTTC	CASSDRDRGKNIQYF
15	TRBD1	TRBJ1-6	-	TRBV28	TGTGCCAGCAGTTTATTCGCCAGGGGGAATTCACCCCTCCACTTT	CASSLFARGNSPLHF
16	TRBD2	TRBJ2-2	-	TRBV9	TGTGCCAGCAGCGTAGCTGCCCTAGCGGGATCCGGGGAGCTGTTTTTT	CASSVAALAGSGELFF
16	TRBD1	TRBJ1-4	-	TRBV19	TGTGCCAGTAGTCCACGGACAGGGGCAAGGTCCGAAAAACTGTTTTTT	CASSPRTGARSEKLFF
13	-	TRBJ1-2	-	TRBV5-6	TGTGCCAGCAGCTCGACAGGTTACTATGGCTACACCTTC	CASSSTGYYGYTF
15	-	TRBJ2-2	-	TRBV11-2	TGTGCCAGCAGCTCTACAGGGCTCGGCACCGGGGAGCTGTTTTTT	CASSSTGLGTGELFF
17	TRBD2	TRBJ2-3	-	TRBV7-9	TGTGCCAGCAGCGGGCCGGAGCGGGGGGGCAGGGCAGATACGCAGTATTTT	CASSGPERGGRADTQYF
16	TRBD1	TRBJ2-2	-	TRBV5-4	TGTGCCAGCAGCCCAACTGACAGGGGGGGCACCGGGGAGCTGTTTTTT	CASSPTDRGGTGELFF
16	TRBD1	TRBJ2-7	-	TRBV27	TGTGCCAGCAGTCCCCGCCGGGGGACAGGGATATACGAGCAGTACTTC	CASSPRRGTGIYEQYF
16	TRBD1	TRBJ1-2	-	TRBV5-1	TGCGCCAGCCGGTCGAGTGGGACAGGGCGGTGGTATGGCTACACCTTC	CASRSSGTGRWYGYTF
15	TRBD2	TRBJ2-3	-	TRBV6-5	TGTGCCAGCATCTATCCAGCGGGAGGGCAGGATACGCAGTATTTT	CASIYPAGGQDTQYF
15	-	TRBJ2-7	-	TRBV27	TGTGCCAGCAGTACAACTACTAGATCCTCAGGCGAGCAGTACTTC	CASSTTTRSSGEQYF
15	-	TRBJ2-7	-	TRBV28	TGTGCCAGCAGTTTCAGCCAGGCTACCTCCTACGAGCAGTACTTC	CASSFSQATSYEQYF
15	-	TRBJ1-5	-	TRBV6-1	TGTGCCAGCAGTGAGAGTTTAGGGGCCGGGCAGCCCCAGCATTTT	CASSESLGAGQPQHF